This record concerns one TCR beta chain sequence. Its antigen is not known. The record originates from a study of T cells and Merkel cell carcinoma outcomes. The study's findings and limits: Repertoire plus T-cell density reportedly predicted Merkel cell carcinoma outcomes.

TCRdb keeps only in-frame clones here, not all; method: immunoSEQ multiplex PCR. The table shows 15,000 to 16,000 clones, with roughly 79% occurring only once. The clonotype comes from a human donor with Merkel cell carcinoma. The specimen was tumor tissue from Merkel cell carcinoma.

Here the CDR3 DNA reads TGCGCCAGCAGCCAAGTAAGAGGGACAGGGAAGTCCTACGAGCAGTACTTC. It yields the protein CASSQVRGTGKSYEQYF. The V gene is TRBV4-1, the J gene TRBJ2-7; 9 bases match TRBD1. From germline, CDR1 is MGHRA and CDR2 YSYEKL. The CDR3 spans 17 residues. V lost 1 base, J lost 1 base, and 8 bases stayed unmatched.